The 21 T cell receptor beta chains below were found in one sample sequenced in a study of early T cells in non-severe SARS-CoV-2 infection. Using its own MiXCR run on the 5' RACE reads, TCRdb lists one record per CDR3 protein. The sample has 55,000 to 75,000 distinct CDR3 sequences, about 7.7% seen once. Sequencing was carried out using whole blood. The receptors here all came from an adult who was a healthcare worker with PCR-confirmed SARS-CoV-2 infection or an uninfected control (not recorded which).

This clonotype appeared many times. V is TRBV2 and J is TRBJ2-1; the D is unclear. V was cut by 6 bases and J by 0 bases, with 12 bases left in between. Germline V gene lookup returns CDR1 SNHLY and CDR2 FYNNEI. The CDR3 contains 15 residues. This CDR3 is CASSGQISSYNEQFF. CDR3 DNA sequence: TGTGCCAGCAGCGGTCAGATAAGCTCCTACAATGAGCAGTTCTTC.

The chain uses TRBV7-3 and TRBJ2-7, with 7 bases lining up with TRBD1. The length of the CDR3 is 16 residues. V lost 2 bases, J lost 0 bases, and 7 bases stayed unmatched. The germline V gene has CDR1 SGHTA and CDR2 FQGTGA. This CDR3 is CASSLQGQPDSYEQYF. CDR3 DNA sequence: TGTGCCAGCAGCTTACAGGGACAGCCAGACTCCTACGAGCAGTACTTC. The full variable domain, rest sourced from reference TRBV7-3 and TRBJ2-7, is GAGVSQTPSNKVTEKGKYVELRCDPISGHTALYWYRQSLGQGPEFLIYFQGTGAADDSGLPNDRFFAVRPEGSVSTLKIQRTERGDSAVYLCASSLQGQPDSYEQYFGPGTRLTVT.

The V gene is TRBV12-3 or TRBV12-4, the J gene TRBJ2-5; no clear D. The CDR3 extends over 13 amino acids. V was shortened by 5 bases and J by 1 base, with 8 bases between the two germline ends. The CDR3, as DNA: TGTGCCAGCAGTCACACGACCCAAGAGACCCAGTACTTC. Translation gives CASSHTTQETQYF.

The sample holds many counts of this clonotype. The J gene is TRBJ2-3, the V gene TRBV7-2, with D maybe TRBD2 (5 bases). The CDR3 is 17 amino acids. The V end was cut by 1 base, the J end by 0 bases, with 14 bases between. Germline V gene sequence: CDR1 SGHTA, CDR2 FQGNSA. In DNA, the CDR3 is TGTGCCAGCAGCTTAGGTTCGGCGGGCAGTAGCACAGATACGCAGTATTTT. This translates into CASSLGSAGSSTDTQYF.

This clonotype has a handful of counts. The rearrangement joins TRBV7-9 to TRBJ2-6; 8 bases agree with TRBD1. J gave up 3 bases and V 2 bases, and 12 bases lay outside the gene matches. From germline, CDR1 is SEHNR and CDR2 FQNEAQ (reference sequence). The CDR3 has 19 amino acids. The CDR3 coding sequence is TGTGCCAGCAGCTTAACGCAGGGGGCCCTAGCAGGTGGGGCCAACGTCCTGACTTTC. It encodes CASSLTQGALAGGANVLTF.

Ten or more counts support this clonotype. The CDR3 sequence: CASRHRNGFKYF. CDR3 DNA: TGTGCCAGCAGACACCGGAACGGCTTCAAGTACTTC. V usage is TRBV27 and J usage is TRBJ2-5; D gene uncertain. Trimming removed 6 bases at V and 12 bases at J, with 17 bases between. The CDR3 extends over 12 amino acids. Germline V gene data show CDR1 as MNHEY and CDR2 as SMNVEV (reference sequence).

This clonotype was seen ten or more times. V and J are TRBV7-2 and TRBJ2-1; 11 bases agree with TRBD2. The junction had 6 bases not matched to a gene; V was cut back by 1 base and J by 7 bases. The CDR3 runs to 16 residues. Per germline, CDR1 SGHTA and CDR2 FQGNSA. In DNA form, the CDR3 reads TGTGCCAGCAGCTTAGGATCACTAGCGGGAGCAAATGAGCAGTTCTTC. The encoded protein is CASSLGSLAGANEQFF.

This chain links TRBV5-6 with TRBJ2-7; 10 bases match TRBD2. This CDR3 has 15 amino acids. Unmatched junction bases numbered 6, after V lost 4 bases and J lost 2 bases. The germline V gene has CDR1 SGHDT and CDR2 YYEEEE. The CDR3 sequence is CASSRLAGGPYEQYF. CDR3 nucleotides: TGTGCCAGCAGCCGTTTAGCGGGAGGCCCCTACGAGCAGTACTTC. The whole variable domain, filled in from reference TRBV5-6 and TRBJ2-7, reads DAGVTQSPTHLIKTRGQQVTLRCSPKSGHDTVSWYQQALGQGPQFIFQYYEEEERQRGNFPDRFSGHQFPNYSSELNVNALLLGDSALYLCASSRLAGGPYEQYFGPGTRLTVT.

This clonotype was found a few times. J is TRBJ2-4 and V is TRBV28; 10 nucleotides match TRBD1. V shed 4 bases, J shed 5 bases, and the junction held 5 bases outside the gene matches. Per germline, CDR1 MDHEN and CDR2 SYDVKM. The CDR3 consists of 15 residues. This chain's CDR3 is CASSSSGTGENIQYF. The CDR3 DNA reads TGTGCCAGCAGTTCCTCCGGGACAGGGGAAAACATTCAGTACTTC.

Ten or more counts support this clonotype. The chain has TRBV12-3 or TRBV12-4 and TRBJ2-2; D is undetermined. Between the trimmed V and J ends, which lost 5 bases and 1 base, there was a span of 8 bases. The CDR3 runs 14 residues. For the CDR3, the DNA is TGTGCCAGCAGTACCGGGCGGAACACCGGGGAGCTGTTTTTT. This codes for CASSTGRNTGELFF.

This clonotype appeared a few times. The CDR3 is CSVTRGEETQYF. The CDR3 nucleotides read TGCAGCGTGACCAGAGGGGAAGAGACCCAGTACTTC. This chain connects TRBV29-1 to TRBJ2-5, with D possibly being TRBD1 or TRBD2 (5 bases each). V shed 6 bases and J shed 3 bases, with 11 bases lying between them. Germline CDR1 is SQVTM and CDR2 is ANQGSEA. The CDR3 spans 12 residues.

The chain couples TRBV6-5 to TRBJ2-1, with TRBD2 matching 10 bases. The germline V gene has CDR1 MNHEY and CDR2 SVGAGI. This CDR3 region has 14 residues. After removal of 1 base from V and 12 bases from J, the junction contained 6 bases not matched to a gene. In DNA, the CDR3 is TGTGCCAGCAGTTACTTGCTAGCGGGAGTGGCGCAGTTCTTC. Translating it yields CASSYLLAGVAQFF.

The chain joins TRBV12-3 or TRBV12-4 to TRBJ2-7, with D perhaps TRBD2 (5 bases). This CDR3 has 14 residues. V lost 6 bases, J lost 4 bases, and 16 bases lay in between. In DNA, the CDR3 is TGTGCCAGCAGCCGTACTAGGCCCCCGTACGAGCAGTACTTC. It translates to CASSRTRPPYEQYF.

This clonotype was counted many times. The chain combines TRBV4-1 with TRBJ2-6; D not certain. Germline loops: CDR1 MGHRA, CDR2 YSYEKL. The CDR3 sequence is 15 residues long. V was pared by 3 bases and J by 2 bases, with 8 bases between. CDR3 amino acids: CASSHGSTGANVLTF. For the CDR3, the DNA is TGCGCCAGCAGCCACGGGTCAACTGGGGCCAACGTCCTGACTTTC.

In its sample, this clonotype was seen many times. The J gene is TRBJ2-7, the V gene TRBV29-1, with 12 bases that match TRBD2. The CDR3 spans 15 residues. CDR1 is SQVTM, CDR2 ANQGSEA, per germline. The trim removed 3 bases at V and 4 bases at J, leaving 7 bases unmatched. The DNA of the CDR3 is TGCAGCGTTGACGGACTAGCGGGAAAAGTTTACGAGCAGTACTTC. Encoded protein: CSVDGLAGKVYEQYF.

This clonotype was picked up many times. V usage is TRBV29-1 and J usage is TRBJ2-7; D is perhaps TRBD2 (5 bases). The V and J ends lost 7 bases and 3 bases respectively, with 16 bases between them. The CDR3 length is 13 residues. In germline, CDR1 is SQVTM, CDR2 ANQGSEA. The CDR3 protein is CSGKGALSYEQYF. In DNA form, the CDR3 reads TGCAGCGGGAAGGGAGCCCTCAGCTACGAGCAGTACTTC.

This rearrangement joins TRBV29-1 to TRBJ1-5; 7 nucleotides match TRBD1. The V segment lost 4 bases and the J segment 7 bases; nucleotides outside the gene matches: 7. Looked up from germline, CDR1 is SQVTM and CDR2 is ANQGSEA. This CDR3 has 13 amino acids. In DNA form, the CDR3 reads TGCAGCGTTGGGGCAGGGGGATTACAGCCCCAGCATTTT. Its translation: CSVGAGGLQPQHF. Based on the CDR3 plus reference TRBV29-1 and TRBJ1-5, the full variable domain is SAVISQKPSRDICQRGTSLTIQCQVDSQVTMMFWYRQQPGQSLTLIATANQGSEATYESGFVIDKFPISRPNLTFSTLTVSNMSPEDSSIYLCSVGAGGLQPQHFGDGTRLSIL.

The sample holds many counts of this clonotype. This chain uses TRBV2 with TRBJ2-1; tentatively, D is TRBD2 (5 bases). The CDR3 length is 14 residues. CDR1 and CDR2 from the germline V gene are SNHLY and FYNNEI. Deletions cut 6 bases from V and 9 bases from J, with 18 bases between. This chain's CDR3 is CASSDYFPNGEQFF. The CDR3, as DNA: TGTGCCAGCAGCGACTACTTTCCGAATGGTGAGCAGTTCTTC.

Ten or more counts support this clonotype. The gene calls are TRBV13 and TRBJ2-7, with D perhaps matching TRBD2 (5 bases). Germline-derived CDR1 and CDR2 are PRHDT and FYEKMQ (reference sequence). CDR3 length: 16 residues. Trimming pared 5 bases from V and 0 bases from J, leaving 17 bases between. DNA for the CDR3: TGTGCCAGCAGCCCCCGACGGAGGACCCTCTCCTACGAGCAGTACTTC. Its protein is CASSPRRRTLSYEQYF.

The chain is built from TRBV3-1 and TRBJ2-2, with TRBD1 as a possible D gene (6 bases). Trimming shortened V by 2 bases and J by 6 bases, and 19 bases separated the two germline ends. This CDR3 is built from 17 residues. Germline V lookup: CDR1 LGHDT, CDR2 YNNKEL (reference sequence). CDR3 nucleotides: TGTGCCAGCAGCCAATCGGCCCCATGGGGGCCCGCCGGGGAGCTGTTTTTT. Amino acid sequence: CASSQSAPWGPAGELFF.

CDR3 sequence: CASSYDRYEQYF. CDR3 in DNA: TGTGCCAGCAGCTACGACCGGTACGAGCAGTACTTC. The rearrangement uses TRBV7-8 and TRBJ2-7; D gene ambiguous. Trimming cost V 4 bases and J 4 bases, with 8 bases left between them. This CDR3 contains 12 residues. Germline CDR1 and CDR2: SGHVS and FQNEAQ.